Below, one T cell receptor (beta chain) is given with its context. This clone was observed a handful of times. No cognate antigen has been identified for it. Base qualities are not recorded, but no much larger clone differs from it by a single base. These data are taken from a study of cytomegalovirus exposure and HLA in healthy donors (dated by TCRdb to between 2016 and 2019). Turning to the overall study: The 700 or so repertoires of the first cohort and the roughly 120 validation repertoires were produced on the same platform, according to a later analysis. The study was designed to test whether signatures of past pathogen exposure could be identified by cataloging public T cell receptors. Along with the roughly 610-subject first cohort, a separate validation cohort of roughly 110 different subjects was used. The study combined high-throughput TCR immunosequencing, statistical association of individual TCRs with disease status, and machine learning to predict cytomegalovirus infection status. Study-wide findings and limitations: Cytomegalovirus status was reported to be diagnosed by the classifier with high specificity and sensitivity in both the original and validation cohorts. In vitro tests confirmed that three of the cytomegalovirus-associated TCR beta chains recognize cytomegalovirus antigens. It was suggested by the authors that the approach could potentially be generalized to other disease states and immunological phenotypes. The study gave a list of under 200 TCR beta chains associated with cytomegalovirus. Subsequent analysis determined that TCRs grouped into clusters in the first cohort also showed a tendency toward co-occurrence across the 130 or so validation repertoires, and 94% of cluster scores exceeded 0. A later analysis lacked HLA typing for the validation cohort, so it scored co-occurrence in that cohort across all 120 repertoires. Across donors, most TCR sequences were observed very rarely, whereas some public TCRs were present in many individuals.

The CDR3 holds 12 amino acids from the cysteine to the phenylalanine. Kept here is only the CDR3 DNA, which spans 36 bases and is read in frame from base 1. Trimming takes 3 bases off V and 15 bases off J; junction bases not matched to a gene: 7. The CDR1 and CDR2 encoded by the germline V gene are MDHEN and SYDVKM. Separate from the roughly 650-subject first cohort, the validation cohort of more than 90 subjects was the group to which the donors belonged. Library preparation used the immunoSEQ multiplex PCR assay. As for the original processing: To diagnose cytomegalovirus status from the catalog of TCR beta chain sequences, a statistical classification framework was built. Imported from immuneACCESS, the table was reduced by TCRdb to in-frame sequences with V and J called. These copies leave out some clones; in studies compared against another copy, an unresolved V gene accounts for under half, and the cause of the remainder is not known. D and trimming were read from the DNA, whereas the V and J calls and clone size are those reported in that table. The sample yields 100,000 to 150,000 clones; around 86% were counted once. Jointly, the top ten make up more than 1.5% of the sample.

The chain was built from TRBV28 and TRBJ2-1, and 8 bases in between align with TRBD1. The source of this sequence is a woman in her late teens or twenties in good health and CMV-seronegative. Sequencing used PBMCs. The CDR3 corresponds to CASSLLDRGRFF. Here is the DNA: TGTGCCAGCAGTTTGCTTGACAGGGGAAGGTTCTTC.